The T cell receptor (beta chain) under discussion was sequenced for a study of OX40 agonist ivuxolimab in advanced cancers. About the research overall: The group had a mean age of approximately 60 years, ranged from roughly 23 to 79, and was 82.7% male.

Sequencing used immunoSEQ multiplex PCR; TCRdb keeps in-frame clones, though not all of them. The sample has roughly 71,000 clones, roughly 84% seen once. Points on this clone: What it binds is not known.

Findings of the study overall: Clonal expansion was among the lowest in partial responders at 0.1-3.0 mg/kg, especially CD8+. Compared with CD4+, CD8+ T cells on average had more expanded clones.

People who had autoimmune disease history or systemic immunosuppression were excluded. V was shortened by 1 base and J by 7 bases, with 5 bases between the two germline ends. The CDR3 contains 12 residues. Germline lookup yields CDR1 SGHDN and CDR2 FVKESK. The chain employs TRBV14 and TRBJ1-3; D unresolved. This clonotype was obtained from an adult with an advanced solid tumor such as melanoma, head and neck, liver or kidney cancer. This specimen was CD4+ or CD8+ T cells sorted from blood, taken in a trial of the OX40 agonist ivuxolimab. The CDR3 spells CASSQVSNTIYF. The CDR3 nucleotides are TGTGCCAGCAGCCAAGTCTCTAACACCATATATTTT.